This T cell receptor beta chain was captured in a study of blood T cell repertoires in COVID-19. At the level of the study: Samples taken during acute and convalescent COVID-19 were collected in the United States, Italy and Spain. Sample material is recorded as cDNA or gDNA derived from T cells, B-cell-depleted T cells, or PBMCs.

This CDR3 contains 12 residues. Germline V gene sequence: CDR1 LGHDT, CDR2 YNNKEL (reference sequence). Trimming removed 1 base from V and 3 bases from J, with 2 bases in between. In the original processing: Counts of nucleated cells, estimated from reference gene primer amplification, were obtained. Sequencing used immunoSEQ multiplex PCR; TCRdb keeps in-frame clones, though not all of them. Clone size and V and J calls were adopted from that table, with D and trimming inferred from the DNA. Of about 240,000 clones listed, around 81% are singletons. The chain couples TRBV3-1 (or the pseudogene TRBV3-2) to TRBJ2-3; no clear D. The TCR sequence derives from a man aged 25-40 years who had recovered from COVID-19. Sequencing used peripheral blood. Here the CDR3 DNA reads TGTGCCAGCAGCCAAGTAACAGATACGCAGTATTTT. It is translated as CASSQVTDTQYF.